What follows are 8 T cell receptor beta chains derived from one specimen sequenced in a study of post-analysis software for immune sequencing data (dated by TCRdb to 2013 to 2016). What the research found in general, with its limitations: Patients showed significantly higher frequencies than controls for a handful of TRBV segments, among them TRBV5-6, TRBV5-1 and TRBV20-1.

Library preparation was by PCR. Sequencing was performed on an Illumina HiSeq 2500. To reduce PCR and sequencing biases, unique molecular identifiers were incorporated into the TCR beta cDNA libraries. TCRdb ran its own pipeline on the public reads, namely fastp trimming at Q25 and MiXCR clone calling, and kept in-frame beta chains. Identical CDR3 protein sequences are pooled into one entry, listed with their most common genes and DNA. The sample contains roughly 800,000 distinct CDR3 sequences, about 57% of them found a single time. Approximately 4.5% of the sample goes to the ten largest clones. Their antigen targets remain unknown. Sequencing used blood. These receptors originate from a girl aged 5-17 years with multiple sclerosis.

V is TRBV9 and J is TRBJ2-3; TRBD1 matches at 9 bases. The V gene's germline CDR1 is SGDLS and CDR2 YYNGEE. CDR3 size: 16 residues. V shed 0 bases and J 2 bases; nucleotides not matched to a gene: 4. CDR3 residues: CASSVGGTGSTDTQYF. In nucleotides, the CDR3 is TGTGCCAGCAGCGTAGGCGGGACAGGGTCCACAGATACGCAGTATTTT.

This clonotype has just a few counts. The J gene is TRBJ1-6, the V gene TRBV4-1; D uncertain. This CDR3 region has 17 residues. Germline CDR1 reads MGHRA; CDR2 reads YSYEKL. V lost 0 bases and J 9 bases, leaving 18 bases between the germline ends. As DNA, the CDR3 is TGCGCCAGCAGCCAAGATAGGACCCAGGCATGGGGTTCACCCCTCCACTTT. Its translation is CASSQDRTQAWGSPLHF.

The V gene is TRBV12-3 or TRBV12-4, the J gene TRBJ1-2; 7 bases agree with TRBD1. V was clipped by 7 bases and J by 3 bases; unmatched bases: 8. This CDR3 is 14 amino acids long. CDR3 sequence: CASNSRQGDYGYTF. As DNA, the CDR3 is TGTGCCAGCAACTCTCGACAGGGCGACTATGGCTACACCTTC.

The chain links TRBV10-3 to TRBJ1-2; TRBD1 might be the D (6 bases). CDR1 and CDR2 from the germline V gene are ENHRY and SYGVKD. This CDR3 is built from 13 residues. V lost 11 bases to trimming and J lost 2 bases, with 15 bases between them. CDR3 DNA: TGTGCCGTAGAGGACAGCGCGAACTATGGCTACACCTTC. This gives the protein CAVEDSANYGYTF.

The chain has TRBV29-1 and TRBJ2-7; the D gene is possibly TRBD1 (6 bases). Trimming shortened V by 3 bases and J by 6 bases, and 15 bases separated the two germline ends. This CDR3 has 13 amino acids. Per germline, CDR1 SQVTM and CDR2 ANQGSEA. The CDR3 nucleotides read TGCAGCGTTGAGACGTACGGACAGACCGAGCAGTACTTC. Amino acids: CSVETYGQTEQYF.

The table lists this clonotype with a few counts. The gene calls are TRBV7-6 and TRBJ2-1; possibly TRBD1 for D (5 bases). Trimming shortened V by 5 bases and J by 0 bases, and 20 bases separated the two germline ends. The CDR3 runs 18 residues. Germline assignment: CDR1 SGHVS and CDR2 FNYEAQ. The CDR3 spells CASSQPAATAGSYNEQFF. The CDR3 DNA sequence: TGTGCCAGCAGCCAGCCGGCCGCGACAGCCGGCTCCTACAATGAGCAGTTCTTC.

Here the CDR3 reads CSARGVRGTVKETQYF. The CDR3 DNA follows: TGCAGTGCTAGAGGGGTTCGTGGGACAGTAAAAGAGACCCAGTACTTC. The rearrangement uses TRBV20-1 and TRBJ2-5; 7 bases fit TRBD1. The germline gives CDR1 DFQATT, CDR2 SNEGSKA (reference sequence). The CDR3 runs 16 residues. With V trimmed by 1 base and J by 3 bases, 11 bases remained unmatched.

Comments on this clonotype: A read error may explain this, as a much larger clone is one base away. V and J are TRBV29-1 and TRBJ2-4, with 8 bases that match TRBD1. After removal of 1 base from V and 9 bases from J, the junction contained 8 bases not matched to a gene. This CDR3 is built from 14 residues. The germline V gene has CDR1 SQVTM and CDR2 ANQGSEA. CDR3 bases: TGCAGCGTTGAAGGGCAGGGGGCAGGGGGCATTCAGTACTTC. Protein: CSVEGQGAGGIQYF. Together with reference TRBV29-1 and TRBJ2-4, the CDR3 gives the full variable domain: SAVISQKPSRDICQRGTSLTIQCQVDSQVTMMFWYRQQPGQSLTLIATANQGSEATYESGFVIDKFPISRPNLTFSTLTVSNMSPEDSSIYLCSVEGQGAGGIQYFGAGTRLSVL.